This TCR beta chain was documented in a study of Graves' ophthalmopathy and Graves' hyperthyroidism. Uncontrolled infections, pregnancy, lactation or other autoimmune diseases led to patient exclusion. Physicians reached a diagnosis by relying on clinical symptoms, serum thyroxine, TRAb, thyroid ultrasound and orbital computed tomography. On this clonotype itself: Its target is not known.

Study findings and constraints: Sensitivity reached roughly 70% and specificity 72.22% when the model predicted ophthalmopathy progression. Appearing in blood as well were most expanded thyroid clonotypes above 0.001 frequency.

Deletions cut 3 bases from V and 7 bases from J, with 9 bases between. The CDR3 is 12 residues long. Germline V gene lookup returns CDR1 MNHEY and CDR2 SVGAGI. Researchers took RNA transcripts and amplified TCR beta CDR3 regions from them. Second-round multiplex PCR came after first-round RT-PCR with HTBI primers. TCRdb recomputed calls from the multiplex PCR reads with MiXCR, one row per CDR3 protein. This sample yields about 200,000 distinct CDR3 sequences, of which less than 30% are seen a single time; approximately 9.1% belongs to the top ten. The sequenced material came from peripheral blood. This TCR was sampled from a man aged 50-59 years with Graves' ophthalmopathy. The J gene is TRBJ1-2, the V gene TRBV6-5; D gene uncertain. The CDR3 nucleotides are TGTGCCAGCAGTTATCCGGGTCCTGGCTACACCTTC. This gives the protein CASSYPGPGYTF.